This TCR beta chain was sequenced in a study of cytomegalovirus exposure and HLA in healthy donors. General study points: A missense variant in DCLRE1C was later tied to TCR beta V- and J-gene trimming.

The primer mix had 60 Vbeta and 13 Jbeta primers. Sequencing used immunoSEQ multiplex PCR; TCRdb keeps in-frame clones, though not all of them. The repertoire holds about 120,000 clones, with 80% as singletons. For this clone: The antigen is unknown.

V was pared by 6 bases and J by 1 base, with 4 bases between. Germline V lookup: CDR1 SNHLY, CDR2 FYNNEI. The CDR3 consists of 12 residues. The sequenced sample was PBMCs. The V and J genes are TRBV2 and TRBJ2-1; D is undetermined. This TCR was recovered from a female donor in good health and CMV-seropositive. The CDR3 reads CASSTSYNEQFF. The CDR3 region has the DNA TGTGCCAGCAGCACTTCCTACAATGAGCAGTTCTTC.